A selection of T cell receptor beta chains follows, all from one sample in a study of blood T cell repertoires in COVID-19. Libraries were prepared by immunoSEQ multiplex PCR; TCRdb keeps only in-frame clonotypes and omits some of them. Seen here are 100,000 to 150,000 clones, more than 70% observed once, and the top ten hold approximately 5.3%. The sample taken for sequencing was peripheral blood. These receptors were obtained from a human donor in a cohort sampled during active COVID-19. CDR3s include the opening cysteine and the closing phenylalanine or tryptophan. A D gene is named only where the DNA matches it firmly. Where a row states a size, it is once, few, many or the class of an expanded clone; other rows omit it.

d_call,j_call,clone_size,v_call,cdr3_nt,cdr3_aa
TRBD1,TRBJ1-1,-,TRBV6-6,TGTGCCAGCAGTAGTTTTCCGGGACAGGGAAACACTGAAGCTTTCTTT,CASSSFPGQGNTEAFF
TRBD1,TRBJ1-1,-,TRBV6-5,TGTGCCAGCAGTTACTCGAACAGGGGGCGTACTGAAGCTTTCTTT,CASSYSNRGRTEAFF
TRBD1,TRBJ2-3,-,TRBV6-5,TGTGCCAGCAGGGTGCGACAGGGGGCCGCAGATACGCAGTATTTT,CASRVRQGAADTQYF
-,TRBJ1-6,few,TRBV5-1,TGCGCCAGCAGCTTCTTAGAGAAGAACTATAATTCACCCCTCCACTTT,CASSFLEKNYNSPLHF
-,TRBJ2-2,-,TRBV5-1,TGCGCCAGCAGCCTCACTACTACTGGGACCGGGGAGCTGTTTTTT,CASSLTTTGTGELFF
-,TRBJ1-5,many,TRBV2,TGTGCCAGCAGTGAATGGGGTGGGCCGAGGGGGTTTCGCAATCAGCCCCAGCATTTT,CASSEWGGPRGFRNQPQHF
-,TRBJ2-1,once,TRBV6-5,TGTGCCAGCTACGAGCGGCTCAGCTCCTACAATGAGCAGTTCTTC,CASYERLSSYNEQFF
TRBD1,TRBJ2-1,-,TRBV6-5,TGTGCCAGCAGTTACGACAGGGGGAATCAGCAGTTCTTC,CASSYDRGNQQFF
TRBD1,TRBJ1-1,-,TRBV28,TGTGCCAGCACCTTGACAGGGGGATCGTACACTGAAGCTTTCTTT,CASTLTGGSYTEAFF
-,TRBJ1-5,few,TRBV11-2,TGTGCCAGCAGCTTAGACCGTGGACAGCGTTTTACTCAGCCCCAGCATTTT,CASSLDRGQRFTQPQHF
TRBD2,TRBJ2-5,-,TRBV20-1,TGCAGTGCTAGTACCCCGGCGACTAGCAGGGAGACCCAGTACTTC,CSASTPATSRETQYF
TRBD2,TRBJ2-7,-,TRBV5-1,TGCGCCAGCAGCGCGGGAGCACTAGCGGGGAGCTCCTACGAGCAGTACTTC,CASSAGALAGSSYEQYF
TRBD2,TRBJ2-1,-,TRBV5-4,TGTGCCAGCAGCCTCGGGACTAGCATCAACAATGAGCAGTTCTTC,CASSLGTSINNEQFF
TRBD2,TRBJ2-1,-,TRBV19,TGTGCCAGTAGTATTTTCGGTTGGAGCGGGAGGGATGAGCAGTTCTTC,CASSIFGWSGRDEQFF
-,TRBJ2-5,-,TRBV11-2,TGTGCCAGCAGCAAGTGGACAGTAGGTGTTCGGGAGACCCAGTACTTC,CASSKWTVGVRETQYF
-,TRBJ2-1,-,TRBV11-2,TGTGCCAGCAGCTGGGGTACTAGCCAGTTCTTC,CASSWGTSQFF
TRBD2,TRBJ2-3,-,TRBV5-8,TGTGCCAGCAGCCTATCGGGACTAGCGGAAACAGATACGCAGTATTTT,CASSLSGLAETDTQYF
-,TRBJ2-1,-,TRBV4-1,TGCGCCAGCAGCCAAGAACCGGACTCTTACAATGAGCAGTTCTTC,CASSQEPDSYNEQFF
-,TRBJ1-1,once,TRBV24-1,TGTGCCACCAGTGAAGGAGTGACGAACACTGAAGCTTTCTTT,CATSEGVTNTEAFF
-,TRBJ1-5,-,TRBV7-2,TGTGCCAGCAGCTTAGTGGCACAGGCGGGCAATCAGCCCCAGCATTTT,CASSLVAQAGNQPQHF
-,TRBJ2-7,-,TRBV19,TGTGCCAGTAGTAGCCAGGGGGGCTACGAGCAGTACTTC,CASSSQGGYEQYF
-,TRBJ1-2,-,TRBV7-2,TGTGCCAGCAGCTTAGAGGGGGGGGTAGGGAATGGCTACACCTTC,CASSLEGGVGNGYTF
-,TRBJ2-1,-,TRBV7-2,TGTGCCAGCAGTTCTCTCCCAGCGTGGGACAATGAGCAGTTCTTC,CASSSLPAWDNEQFF
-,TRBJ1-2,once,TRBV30,TGTGCCTGGAGCTGGGGAAACACCCAGGGGGGCTACACCTTC,CAWSWGNTQGGYTF
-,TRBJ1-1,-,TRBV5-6,TGTGCCAGCAGCCTACCGAACACTGAAGCTTTCTTT,CASSLPNTEAFF
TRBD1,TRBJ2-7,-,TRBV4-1,TGCGCCAGCAGCCAGATTTTTTCGACAGGGGTTTCCTACGAGCAGTACTTC,CASSQIFSTGVSYEQYF
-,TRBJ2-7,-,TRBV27,TGTGCCAGCAGTTTGGGAGGGGGAAGGAATACCTACGAGCAGTACTTC,CASSLGGGRNTYEQYF
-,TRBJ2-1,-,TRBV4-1,TGCGCCAGCAGCCAAGATCTTGGGCCCCAGGGGGAGCAGTTCTTC,CASSQDLGPQGEQFF
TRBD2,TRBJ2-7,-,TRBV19,TGTGCCAGTAGTATTGCGGGAGGGCCCTACGAGCAGTACTTC,CASSIAGGPYEQYF
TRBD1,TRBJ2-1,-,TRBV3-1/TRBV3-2,TGTGCCAGCAGACAAGACAGGGCAACTCACAATGAGCAGTTCTTC,CASRQDRATHNEQFF
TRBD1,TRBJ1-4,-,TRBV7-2,TGTGCCAGCAGCTTCTGGCAGGGACAGGCTGGAAAACTGTTTTTT,CASSFWQGQAGKLFF
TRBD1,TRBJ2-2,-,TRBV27,TGTGCCAGCAGACTAGGACAGGGAGGCACCGGGGAGCTGTTTTTT,CASRLGQGGTGELFF
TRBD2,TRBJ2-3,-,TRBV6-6,TGTGCCAGCAGCCAACTAGCGGAGACAGATACGCAGTATTTT,CASSQLAETDTQYF
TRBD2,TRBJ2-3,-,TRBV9,TGTGCCAGCAGCACCGGGACTAGCGGGAGGGCGGATACGCAGTATTTT,CASSTGTSGRADTQYF
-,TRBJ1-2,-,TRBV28,TGTGCCAGCAGTTTGAGCGGACCGTATGGCTACACCTTC,CASSLSGPYGYTF
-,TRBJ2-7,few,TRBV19,TGTGCCAGTAGTATCAGGTGGGCCTCCCACGAGCAGTACTTC,CASSIRWASHEQYF
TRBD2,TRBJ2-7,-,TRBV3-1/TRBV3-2,TGTGCCAGCAGCCAAGTGTTTACGGGAGGCTACGAGCAGTACTTC,CASSQVFTGGYEQYF
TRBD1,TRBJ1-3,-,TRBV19,TGTGCCAGTAAGAGCCGGGACAGAGTCGCTGGAAACACCATATATTTT,CASKSRDRVAGNTIYF
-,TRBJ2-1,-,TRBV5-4,TGTGCCAGCAGCTCCTCTTTAGTGAATGAGCAGTTCTTC,CASSSSLVNEQFF
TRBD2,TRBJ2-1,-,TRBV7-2,TGTGCCAGCAGCCTATTCCGACTAGCTTCGGGAGAGCAGTTCTTC,CASSLFRLASGEQFF
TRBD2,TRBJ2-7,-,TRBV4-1,TGCGCCAGCAGCCCGAACGGACTAGAGCGCTACGAGCAGTACTTC,CASSPNGLERYEQYF